This T cell receptor beta chain was sequenced for a study of blood T cell repertoires in COVID-19. The germline V gene encodes CDR1 SGHTA and CDR2 FQGNSA. This CDR3 spans 16 amino acids. Trimming took 4 bases from V and 3 from J, leaving 19 bases between them. TCRdb's table, derived via immunoSEQ multiplex PCR, lists solely in-frame clones and lacks some. Seen here are about 310,000 clones, nearly 90% observed once, and the top ten hold about 1%. This clonotype was obtained from a woman in her forties with COVID-19, enrolled during active disease. The source material was peripheral blood. V usage is TRBV7-2 and J usage is TRBJ2-7, with TRBD1 as a possible D gene (6 bases). The CDR3 coding sequence is TGTGCCAGCAGCTCCCTAAACAGGGACCTGAGCTACGAGCAGTACTTC. This encodes CASSSLNRDLSYEQYF.